This TCR beta chain was sequenced during a study of neurological immune-mediated disorders. V shed 2 bases, J shed 2 bases, and the junction held 6 bases outside the gene matches. The CDR3 has 18 residues. Study outcomes and limitations: None of the CDR3 amino acid sequences in expanded clones turned up in more than one subject, which points to private repertoires in all groups.

This clonotype appeared many times. Antigen specificity is unknown. The cDNA was generated through 5'RACE incorporating 10-nucleotide random UMIs. TCRdb recomputed calls from the 5' RACE reads with MiXCR, one row per CDR3 protein. The table has more than 20,000 distinct CDR3 sequences, about 15% seen once. The sequencing sample was made of PBMCs. The chain is built from TRBV12-3 or TRBV12-4 and TRBJ2-2; 12 nucleotides match TRBD2. The clonotype comes from a female donor with HTLV-1-associated myelopathy (HAM/TSP). The CDR3, as DNA: TGTGCCAGCAGTTTACTTCTAGCGGGAGGGCCCAACACCGGGGAGCTGTTTTTT. It specifies CASSLLLAGGPNTGELFF.